This paragraph reports one TCR beta chain. Per the original methods: From reference gene primer amplification, estimates of nucleated cell counts were derived. The assay was immunoSEQ multiplex PCR, and TCRdb's table has in-frame clones only and misses some. That table is the source of V, J and clone size, and D and trimming were worked out from the DNA. There are some 350,000 clones in the sample; over 75% occur only once, and approximately 3.1% lies in the top ten. Assignments of participants to cohorts depended upon their own reported clinical history. These data come from a study of blood T cell repertoires in COVID-19. Study background: There were acute and convalescent COVID-19 samples, and they came from the United States, Italy and Spain.

The sequenced sample consisted of PBMCs or T cells enriched from blood (not recorded which). The receptor was derived from a woman aged 25 to 45 who had recovered from COVID-19.

The CDR3 is CATSDSKGAGETQYF. The CDR3 DNA sequence: TGTGCCACCAGTGATTCCAAGGGGGCCGGGGAGACCCAGTACTTC. The rearrangement links TRBV24-1 to TRBJ2-5; 7 bases are shared with TRBD1. Trimming removed 2 bases from V and 5 bases from J; junction bases left unmatched: 7. Germline CDR1 is KGHDR and CDR2 is SFDVKD. This CDR3 is 15 amino acids long.